One sample yielded the 5 T cell receptor beta chains listed below, sequenced in a study of response to subunit inactivated influenza vaccine. TCRdb reprocessed the RT-PCR reads via MiXCR and lists one record per CDR3 protein. There are 500,000 to 550,000 distinct CDR3 sequences in the sample; approximately 22% occur only once, and 2.5% to 3.5% lies in the top ten. This sample also appeared in a second study, on T cells expressing NK-cell markers. This second report adds: 5'RACE template switching with UMIs produced the TCR beta cDNA.

Sample: CD4+ T cells sorted from PBMCs, taken about 12 days after vaccination. These receptors were collected from a man aged 45-60 years who received an inactivated influenza vaccine.

V is TRBV20-1 and J is TRBJ2-3; possible D gene TRBD1, 6 bases. With 5 bases removed from V and 1 base from J, the gap between germline ends came to 10 bases. The CDR3 totals 13 residues. Per germline, CDR1 DFQATT and CDR2 SNEGSKA (reference sequence). The CDR3 sequence: CSAARTGTDTQYF. DNA for the CDR3: TGCAGTGCTGCCCGGACAGGCACAGATACGCAGTATTTT.

J is TRBJ2-7 and V is TRBV14; D perhaps matches TRBD2 (6 bases). Trimming took 0 bases from V and 7 from J, leaving 16 bases between them. Germline V gene sequence: CDR1 SGHDN, CDR2 FVKESK. This CDR3 is 15 amino acids long. CDR3 amino acids: CASSQESGDWYEQYF. The DNA for the CDR3 is TGTGCCAGCAGCCAAGAGTCTGGGGACTGGTATGAGCAGTACTTC.

The chain employs TRBV19 and TRBJ2-1; D might be TRBD1 (6 bases). This CDR3 has 16 residues. Looked up from germline, CDR1 is LNHDA and CDR2 is SQIVND (reference sequence). Trimming took off 2 bases at V and 4 bases at J, with 15 bases between the two ends. Here the CDR3 reads CASSIMRARGYNEQFF. The DNA of the CDR3 is TGTGCCAGTAGTATAATGCGCGCCAGGGGATACAATGAGCAGTTCTTC.

V and J are TRBV7-3 and TRBJ2-7, with 7 bases identical to TRBD2. V shed 5 bases and J 4 bases; nucleotides not matched to a gene: 8. Germline V gene sequence: CDR1 SGHTA, CDR2 FQGTGA. The CDR3 is made up of 14 amino acids. In DNA form, the CDR3 reads TGTGCCAGCAGCCCGAGAGGCGGGAGTTACGAGCAGTACTTC. Its protein is CASSPRGGSYEQYF.

There are a few counts of this clonotype. The chain joins TRBV29-1 to TRBJ2-7, with 12 bases that match TRBD2. Germline V gene data show CDR1 as SQVTM and CDR2 as ANQGSEA. The CDR3 totals 17 residues. V was pared by 4 bases and J by 3 bases, with 13 bases of the junction left unmatched. For the CDR3, the DNA is TGCAGCGTTGGTGGGGGGCTAGGACTAGCGGGGAGCTACGAGCAGTACTTC. It specifies CSVGGGLGLAGSYEQYF.